This T cell receptor (beta chain) was captured in a study of a mutant IDH1 vaccine in newly diagnosed glioma (dated by TCRdb to about 2021). Context from the whole study: In the chemotherapy-containing groups, vaccination started alongside temozolomide cycles, whereas in patients who had radiotherapy alone it started 4-6 weeks after radiotherapy. Of the approximately 34 patients who were treated, around 60% were male and about 40% were female, and the mean age was about 37 years. Prior to enrollment, standard therapy consisting of radiotherapy alone, temozolomide alone, or radiochemotherapy with temozolomide had been administered to patients, with the combination being received by most patients. Visit V12 was the week-35 safety follow-up and visit V13 was the week-47 end of study. Peripheral blood samples were drawn at six visits, namely V03 (baseline), V05, V07, V10, V12 and V13. Longitudinal TCRB deep sequencing was done for 25 to 30 treated patients, wherever samples were available for exploratory analyses. The full study reports these points: Availability determined which PBMC samples were chosen for TCRB deep sequencing. The authors stated that sample limitations prevented analyses of patient blood samples from being reproduced. Immune responses induced by the vaccine were seen in 90% to 95% of patients across multiple MHC alleles. No apparent relationship was observed between pseudoprogression and alterations in the top peripheral T cell clonotypes detected by TCRB sequencing.

Library method: the immunoSEQ multiplex PCR assay. Rearranged TCR beta chain sequences were amplified using the hsTCRB Kit according to the manufacturer's protocol. An Illumina MiSeq was used to sequence the TCRB libraries. The published analysis was carried out like this. Demultiplexing, trimming and gene mapping were performed with the kit vendor's proprietary platform. Drawn from immuneACCESS, this table holds only the in-frame rearrangements with V and J called that TCRdb kept. Clones are partly lost; checked studies trace under half to an unresolved V gene and leave the rest unexplained. For V, J and clone size, that table is used; D and trimming come from the DNA. Recorded for this sample are approximately 50,000 clones; less than 90% of them occurred a single time. The ten most abundant clones make up 1.6% of the sample. The time point label, as the study defines it: week 35, safety follow-up. Each vaccine dose was 300 ug of a 20-mer mutant IDH1 peptide in Montanide, given subcutaneously with topical imiquimod. Patients were given eight vaccinations, in weeks 1, 3, 5, 7, 11, 15, 19 and 23, which matched visits V03 through V10. Donors had newly diagnosed WHO grade 3 or 4 IDH1-mutant astrocytomas with loss of nuclear ATRX. The samples were drawn from NOA16, a multicentre, single-arm, open-label phase I trial in Germany that tested a mutant IDH1 peptide vaccine in humans for the first time. Genomic DNA for TCRB sequencing was extracted from EDTA blood using the DNeasy Blood and Tissue Kit.

Of note for this clone: It has no known antigen specificity. One base away there is no much larger clone; base qualities are not given.

The germline V gene yields SGHVT for CDR1 and SQSDAQ for CDR2. Its CDR3 holds 16 amino acids, cysteine through phenylalanine. Only the CDR3 DNA stays, 48 bases, in frame from base 1. Between the V and J ends, shortened by 1 base and 0 bases respectively, the junction contains 10 bases. The sequences come from PBMCs, collected from a glioma patient whose treatment included an IDH1 peptide vaccine. In this chain, TRBV7-4 is recombined with TRBJ1-5; no confident D gene assignment can be made. This receptor was taken from a man aged 35 to 55 with glioma. The CDR3 in this case is CASSLGGPYSNQPQHF. The DNA reads TGTGCCAGCAGCTTAGGCGGACCGTATAGCAATCAGCCCCAGCATTTT. This CDR3, with the reference TRBV7-4 and TRBJ1-5 proteins standing in past its ends, gives the full variable domain GAGVSQSPRYKVAKRGRDVALRCDSISGHVTLYWYRQTLGQGSEVLTYSQSDAQRDKSGRPSGRFSAERPERSVSTLKIQRTEQGDSAVYLCASSLGGPYSNQPQHFGDGTRLSIL.